The rows below give T cell receptor beta chains drawn from one sample of a study of blood T cell repertoires in COVID-19. Profiling relied on immunoSEQ multiplex PCR, and the TCRdb table lists in-frame clones only, not all of them. The table lists 110,000 to 150,000 clones, 70% to 90% of them singletons. The sample consisted of peripheral blood. The receptors here all came from a human donor in a cohort sampled during active COVID-19. CDR3s include the opening cysteine and the closing phenylalanine or tryptophan. The D gene is left open where the match is weak. Clone size is shown for a subset of rows, as once, few, many or a class of expanded clone.

d_gene,v_gene,abundance,j_gene,CDR3nt,CDR3aa
TRBD2,TRBV9,-,TRBJ2-5,TGTGCCAGCAGCGTAGACGGCGGGGAGGGACAGACCCAGTACTTC,CASSVDGGEGQTQYF
-,TRBV21-1,-,TRBJ2-1,TGTGCCAGCAGCCCAGGACTAGGGAACTACAATGAGCAGTTCTTC,CASSPGLGNYNEQFF
-,TRBV2,-,TRBJ2-7,TGTGCCAGCAGTGAAAGGCTAGCTAATTCCTACGAGCAGTACTTC,CASSERLANSYEQYF
-,TRBV11-2,-,TRBJ2-4,TGTGCCAGCAGCTTAGTTTCGGCCAAAAACATTCAGTACTTC,CASSLVSAKNIQYF
-,TRBV30,-,TRBJ1-2,TGTGCCTGGGACAGAATAAACTATGGCTACACCTTC,CAWDRINYGYTF
-,TRBV6-5,-,TRBJ2-3,TGTGCCAGCACGGAGGGGGGGAGCACAGATACGCAGTATTTT,CASTEGGSTDTQYF
-,TRBV19,few,TRBJ1-5,TGTGCCAGTAGTATAGGGTCCGGGGGGGGCAATCAGCCCCAGCATTTT,CASSIGSGGGNQPQHF
TRBD1,TRBV5-1,-,TRBJ2-2,TGCGCCAGCAGTCGCAACAGGGGGCAGGGCACCGGGGAGCTGTTTTTT,CASSRNRGQGTGELFF
-,TRBV2,-,TRBJ1-1,TGTGCCAGCCGGGGAGGGCAGGGTGAAGCTTTCTTT,CASRGGQGEAFF
-,TRBV28,once,TRBJ1-5,TGTGCCAGCAGTTCGACCCGGGGTATGGCTCAGCAGCCCCAGCATTTT,CASSSTRGMAQQPQHF
TRBD1,TRBV18,once,TRBJ2-7,TGTGCCAGCTCATCGACAGGGCGGCCCTACGAGCAGTACTTC,CASSSTGRPYEQYF
TRBD1,TRBV5-8,few,TRBJ1-5,TGTGCCAGCAGTCACCAGACAGGGTTTGGAGTTTCGGCCCAGCATTTT,CASSHQTGFGVSAQHF
-,TRBV6-1,-,TRBJ2-7,TGTGCCAGCAGTGAACAACAGTTCTACGAGCAGTACTTC,CASSEQQFYEQYF
TRBD2,TRBV2,-,TRBJ2-1,TGTGCCAGCATCTCCCGCCTAGCGGGGGCGGGGAATGAGCAGTTCTTC,CASISRLAGAGNEQFF
-,TRBV7-9,-,TRBJ1-4,TGTGCCAGCAGCCTCGCCCACGGGAGGGGTGAAAAACTGTTTTTT,CASSLAHGRGEKLFF
TRBD1,TRBV7-3,once,TRBJ2-3,TGTGCCAGCAGCCCCGACAGGGGGTCAGATACGCAGTATTTT,CASSPDRGSDTQYF
TRBD2,TRBV6-2/TRBV6-3,-,TRBJ2-1,TGTGCCAGCAGTTATGGGACTAGCGGGTTCAGCTCCTACAATGAGCAGTTCTTC,CASSYGTSGFSSYNEQFF
-,TRBV19,-,TRBJ1-2,TGTGCCAGTAGTTCGATAGACAGTTCCGACTATGGCTACACCTTC,CASSSIDSSDYGYTF
TRBD1,TRBV4-1,-,TRBJ2-7,TGCGCCAGCAGCCACAGTTCTGGGGGGATGACAGGGGACTACGAGCAGTACTTC,CASSHSSGGMTGDYEQYF
TRBD2,TRBV7-9,-,TRBJ2-5,TGTGCCAGCAGCTTACCAACGACTAGCGGGGCTCCACGGGAGACCCAGTACTTC,CASSLPTTSGAPRETQYF
-,TRBV9,once,TRBJ2-2,TGTGCCAGCAGCGCAAGAGGGAGGCCGTTGGACACCGGGGAGCTGTTTTTT,CASSARGRPLDTGELFF
TRBD2,TRBV27,-,TRBJ2-1,TGTGCCAGCAGTTCGAACCCCCTAGCGGTGAGTTACAATGAGCAGTTCTTC,CASSSNPLAVSYNEQFF
-,TRBV2,-,TRBJ2-2,TGTGCCAGCAGGACCGGGTCCTCAAACACCGGGGAGCTGTTTTTT,CASRTGSSNTGELFF
TRBD1,TRBV5-1,-,TRBJ2-1,TGCGCCAGCAGAGGGACAGGGGTCCACAATGAGCAGTTCTTC,CASRGTGVHNEQFF
TRBD2,TRBV28,-,TRBJ2-1,TGTGCCAGCAGTTTAAAAGCGGGAGTCCTCAATGAGCAGTTCTTC,CASSLKAGVLNEQFF
TRBD2,TRBV28,-,TRBJ2-7,TGTGCCAGCAGTACCTATGGCGGGACTAGCGGGGTCAGTGGGTTC,CASSTYGGTSGVSGF